A selection of T cell receptor beta chains follows, all from one sample in a study of cytomegalovirus exposure and HLA in healthy donors. Sequencing was performed with immunoSEQ multiplex PCR; in TCRdb, only in-frame clones are kept and a portion is missing. Counted here are roughly 150,000 clones, roughly four fifths occurring once; the ten biggest clones make up around 2.5%. Sequencing was done on a sample of PBMCs. These receptor sequences come from a female donor in good health and CMV-seronegative. The CDR3 runs from the conserved cysteine through the conserved F or W. The order of the fields is D gene, J gene, V gene, clone size, CDR3 protein, CDR3 DNA. The D gene is left open where the match is weak. Expanded clones get a size class; other rows say once, few or many, or leave the size out.

- | TRBJ2-3 | TRBV7-8 | - | CASSSARVSTDTQYF | TGTGCCAGCAGCTCAGCCAGGGTGAGCACAGATACGCAGTATTTT
- | TRBJ2-2 | TRBV9 | - | CASSVRQALGTGELFF | TGTGCCAGCAGCGTACGGCAGGCCTTGGGCACCGGGGAGCTGTTTTTT
TRBD2 | TRBJ2-1 | TRBV7-2 | - | CASSLRPGGRAVNEQFF | TGTGCCAGCAGCTTACGTCCCGGCGGGAGGGCGGTCAATGAGCAGTTCTTC
TRBD1 | TRBJ2-7 | TRBV19 | - | CASSRGQGLSYEQYF | TGTGCCAGTAGTAGGGGACAGGGGCTTTCCTACGAGCAGTACTTC
- | TRBJ2-5 | TRBV7-9 | few | CASSFLGAKETQYF | TGTGCCAGCAGCTTCTTGGGGGCAAAAGAGACCCAGTACTTC
TRBD2 | TRBJ2-5 | TRBV6-5 | - | CASSSPSGGAGETQYF | TGTGCCAGCAGTTCACCGAGCGGGGGGGCCGGGGAGACCCAGTACTTC
TRBD2 | TRBJ2-5 | TRBV7-2 | once | CASSGRADQETQYF | TGTGCCAGCAGCGGGAGGGCAGATCAAGAGACCCAGTACTTC
TRBD1 | TRBJ1-5 | TRBV4-1 | - | CASSQELTGGIQPQHF | TGCGCCAGCAGCCAAGAGTTAACAGGGGGCATTCAGCCCCAGCATTTT
TRBD1 | TRBJ1-5 | TRBV9 | - | CASSALGQGNQPQHF | TGTGCCAGCAGCGCCCTAGGACAGGGCAATCAGCCCCAGCATTTT
- | TRBJ1-2 | TRBV28 | - | CASRIDRRYGYTF | TGTGCCAGCAGAATCGACAGGAGGTATGGCTACACCTTC
TRBD2 | TRBJ2-1 | TRBV6-5 | - | CASRAGAYNEQFF | TGTGCCAGCAGAGCGGGGGCCTACAATGAGCAGTTCTTC
TRBD1 | TRBJ2-5 | TRBV6-5 | few | CASSYFRTGPETQYF | TGTGCCAGCAGTTACTTTAGGACAGGACCAGAGACCCAGTACTTC
TRBD1 | TRBJ1-4 | TRBV4-3 | - | CASSLGQALNEKLFF | TGCGCCAGCAGCCTCGGACAGGCCCTTAATGAAAAACTGTTTTTT
TRBD2 | TRBJ2-7 | TRBV19 | few | CASSPSGSLYEQYF | TGTGCCAGTTCCCCCAGCGGGAGCCTCTACGAGCAGTACTTC
TRBD2 | TRBJ2-1 | TRBV27 | - | CASSLLVGLAAPGGSGQFF | TGTGCCAGCAGTTTATTGGTCGGACTAGCGGCCCCCGGAGGGTCAGGGCAGTTCTTC
- | TRBJ2-1 | TRBV30 | - | CAWSERAFDEQFF | TGTGCCTGGAGTGAGCGGGCCTTTGATGAGCAGTTCTTC
TRBD1 | TRBJ2-5 | TRBV29-1 | once | CSGSGGLGVETQYF | TGCAGCGGATCAGGGGGCCTGGGGGTAGAGACCCAGTACTTC
TRBD2 | TRBJ2-7 | TRBV5-1 | - | CASSLGPAGDYEQYF | TGCGCCAGCAGCTTGGGTCCAGCGGGAGACTACGAGCAGTACTTC
- | TRBJ2-2 | TRBV19 | - | CASSIVGGETGELFF | TGTGCCAGTAGTATTGTCGGGGGTGAAACCGGGGAGCTGTTTTTT
- | TRBJ1-5 | TRBV10-2 | few | CASSGGDQPQHF | TGCGCCAGCAGTGGGGGGGACCAGCCCCAGCATTTT
- | TRBJ2-7 | TRBV4-3 | few | CASSQDRSDEQYF | TGCGCCAGCAGCCAAGATCGCAGCGACGAGCAGTACTTC
- | TRBJ2-7 | TRBV11-2 | - | CASSLLYEQYF | TGTGCCAGCAGCTTATTATACGAGCAGTACTTC
- | TRBJ2-2 | TRBV6-6 | - | CASSYGLANTGELFF | TGTGCCAGCAGTTACGGCCTAGCGAACACCGGGGAGCTGTTTTTT
- | TRBJ2-5 | TRBV7-9 | - | CASSFRLDFQETQYF | TGTGCCAGCAGCTTCAGACTGGATTTCCAAGAGACCCAGTACTTC
- | TRBJ2-7 | TRBV5-8 | - | CASSLGEGQGQYF | TGTGCCAGCAGCTTGGGTGAGGGACAAGGGCAGTACTTC
- | TRBJ1-4 | TRBV12-5 | - | CASGLGLIGDEKLFF | TGTGCTAGTGGTTTGGGACTCATCGGCGATGAAAAACTGTTTTTT
TRBD2 | TRBJ2-7 | TRBV28 | - | CASSLWGAGATNEQYF | TGTGCCAGCAGTTTATGGGGAGCGGGAGCAACCAACGAGCAGTACTTC
- | TRBJ1-1 | TRBV6-5 | - | CASSYLGGYTEAFF | TGTGCCAGCAGTTACCTGGGGGGATACACTGAAGCTTTCTTT
TRBD2 | TRBJ2-3 | TRBV14 | - | CASSQTLAGGTTDTQYF | TGTGCCAGCAGCCAAACACTAGCGGGGGGAACCACAGATACGCAGTATTTT
TRBD1 | TRBJ1-3 | TRBV5-5 | - | CASSPAGTGGSGNTIYF | TGTGCCAGCAGCCCGGCAGGGACAGGGGGCTCTGGAAACACCATATATTTT
TRBD1 | TRBJ2-6 | TRBV7-3 | - | CASSRDRDSGANVLTF | TGTGCCAGCAGCCGGGACAGGGACTCTGGGGCCAACGTCCTGACTTTC
TRBD2 | TRBJ2-7 | TRBV5-1 | - | CASSLGRAYEQYF | TGCGCCAGCAGCCTGGGGAGGGCTTACGAGCAGTACTTC
- | TRBJ2-6 | TRBV6-5 | - | CASSVGAMENVLTF | TGTGCCAGCAGTGTGGGGGCCATGGAAAACGTCCTGACTTTC
- | TRBJ2-7 | TRBV30 | - | CAWSASGAKEQYF | TGTGCCTGGAGTGCGTCAGGGGCAAAAGAGCAGTACTTC
TRBD2 | TRBJ2-1 | TRBV7-2 | few | CASSFKGLAGYNEQFF | TGTGCCAGCAGCTTCAAAGGACTAGCGGGATACAATGAGCAGTTCTTC
- | TRBJ2-3 | TRBV4-1 | - | CASSQGPRHTDTQYF | TGCGCCAGCAGCCAAGGCCCCCGACACACAGATACGCAGTATTTT
- | TRBJ1-4 | TRBV5-6 | - | CASSYRSATEKLFF | TGTGCCAGCAGCTACAGGTCGGCGACTGAAAAACTGTTTTTT
TRBD2 | TRBJ2-1 | TRBV6-5 | once | CASSLSGSRPNEQFF | TGTGCCAGCAGTCTTAGCGGGAGTCGACCCAATGAGCAGTTCTTC
- | TRBJ2-3 | TRBV11-2 | once | CASSSALLGSTDTQYF | TGTGCCAGCAGCTCGGCTTTACTAGGGAGCACAGATACGCAGTATTTT
- | TRBJ2-1 | TRBV5-8 | - | CASRSGLLLNEQFF | TGTGCCAGCAGGTCGGGACTCCTCCTCAATGAGCAGTTCTTC
- | TRBJ1-5 | TRBV6-5 | - | CASSPERGNQPQHF | TGTGCCAGCAGTCCCGAGCGAGGCAATCAGCCCCAGCATTTT
- | TRBJ1-3 | TRBV27 | - | CASRLGRQGLGNTIYF | TGTGCCAGCAGACTCGGGCGGCAGGGGCTCGGAAACACCATATATTTT
- | TRBJ2-3 | TRBV27 | - | CASSNLFAGFSTDTQYF | TGTGCCAGCAGCAACCTCTTCGCCGGGTTTAGCACAGATACGCAGTATTTT
TRBD1 | TRBJ2-7 | TRBV7-9 | once | CARYGTAHGYF | TGTGCCAGATACGGGACAGCCCATGGATACTTC
TRBD1 | TRBJ1-2 | TRBV27 | - | CASGQGRGYTF | TGTGCCAGCGGACAGGGCAGAGGCTACACCTTC
- | TRBJ2-7 | TRBV7-8 | - | CASSTGTVTYEQYF | TGTGCCAGCAGCACAGGGACGGTAACCTACGAGCAGTACTTC
TRBD1 | TRBJ1-5 | TRBV7-3 | - | CASSRATGGVGQPQHF | TGTGCCAGCAGCCGGGCCACAGGGGGGGTGGGTCAGCCCCAGCATTTT
- | TRBJ1-1 | TRBV27 | - | CASSFSGGTEAFF | TGTGCCAGCAGTTTTTCGGGGGGGACTGAAGCTTTCTTT